The rows below give T cell receptor beta chains drawn from one sample of a study of blood T cell repertoires in COVID-19. Clones were sequenced by immunoSEQ multiplex PCR, and TCRdb holds only the in-frame ones, with some missing. The profile shows roughly 200,000 clones, about 81% of them singletons. Sequences were obtained from peripheral blood. The receptors originated from an elderly woman with COVID-19, enrolled during active disease. CDR3s include the opening cysteine and the closing phenylalanine or tryptophan.

TRBV6-4	TRBJ1-2	CASSETGQGVNGYTF
TRBV5-4	TRBJ2-1	CASTKTGGGNEQFF
TRBV5-1	TRBJ1-1	CASTSAASNTEAFF
TRBV18	TRBJ2-3	CASSPNTDTQYF
TRBV6-5	TRBJ1-1	CASSYEFGVGEAFF
TRBV24-1	TRBJ1-1	CATSDLQQGSVVGEAFF
TRBV6-6	TRBJ2-2	CATVAGNPNTGELFF
TRBV29-1	TRBJ1-1	CSVWDRQNTEAFF
TRBV5-5	TRBJ1-1	CASSATGQLMNTEAFF
TRBV19	TRBJ2-2	CASGTSGITGELFF
TRBV18	TRBJ1-2	CASSPPVGDRPTNYGYTF
TRBV2	TRBJ1-1	CASSGRGGREAFF
TRBV7-2	TRBJ2-1	CASSPGSERNNEQFF
TRBV28	TRBJ2-7	CASRPPGQGTYEQYF
TRBV28	TRBJ1-5	CASTPHGGAGQPQHF
TRBV7-2	TRBJ1-4	CASSFQGTTNEKLFF
TRBV28	TRBJ1-4	CASSPTGGDNEKLFF
TRBV7-3	TRBJ2-2	CASSFQGEVPGGELFF
TRBV28	TRBJ1-2	CASSSNLRQGYYGYTF
TRBV11-2	TRBJ1-1	CASSLGDTEAFF
TRBV29-1	TRBJ2-1	CSARTSGVYNEQFF
TRBV5-6	TRBJ1-4	CASSLQGQKLKWEKLFF
TRBV2	TRBJ2-5	CASRNPGLAGQETQYF
TRBV7-6	TRBJ1-2	CASGDRVGYTF
TRBV5-4	TRBJ2-3	CASSTTSEGDTQYF
TRBV19	TRBJ1-1	CASMSTGGSLNTEAFF
TRBV5-4	TRBJ2-5	CASSLAGTGGRETQYF
TRBV28	TRBJ1-1	CASSLEVSPMPYTEAFF
TRBV28	TRBJ2-3	CASSGAGASTDTQYF
TRBV27	TRBJ1-5	CASSLGTGGGNQPQHF
TRBV7-9	TRBJ2-5	CASSFPSGQETQYF
TRBV2	TRBJ2-1	CASRVTGQMGSNEQFF
TRBV5-1	TRBJ1-2	CASSLGTGGVYGYTF
TRBV4-1	TRBJ2-1	CASSQEGVSGGFNEQFF
TRBV28	TRBJ2-7	CASSQHSGGADEQYF
TRBV5-1	TRBJ2-5	CASSPKPNDRVWGGVQETQYF
TRBV25-1	TRBJ2-6	CASSPQGPTGANVLTF
TRBV5-1	TRBJ1-2	CASSLDRGDHYGYTF
TRBV28	TRBJ2-1	CASSLPLALSYNEQFF
TRBV28	TRBJ2-2	CASSPRDRPRGELFF
TRBV3-1/TRBV3-2	TRBJ1-2	CASSRSGLTGPLGYGYTF
TRBV28	TRBJ1-1	CASSRDRDEATEAFF
TRBV12-3/TRBV12-4	TRBJ2-1	CASSSLQGTEQFF
TRBV4-1	TRBJ1-1	CASSHLTGPTEAFF
TRBV19	TRBJ2-3	CASSLKAGASGASGTDTQYF
TRBV3-1/TRBV3-2	TRBJ2-3	CASSQAGGPLITQYF
TRBV6-2/TRBV6-3	TRBJ1-5	CASSQDRVNQPQHF
TRBV7-9	TRBJ1-6	CASSSRGRGVGSPLHF
TRBV5-1	TRBJ1-4	CASSPGSRASEKLFF
TRBV6-4	TRBJ2-1	CASSLTGGKYNEQFF
TRBV19	TRBJ2-3	CASSPDRAGTDTQYF
TRBV6-5	TRBJ1-6	CASSRQGDGSPLHF
TRBV18	TRBJ1-1	CASSPYGGIAFF
TRBV5-4	TRBJ1-3	CASSAPGTGGAGNTIYF
TRBV7-6	TRBJ2-2	CASSLGSGIGTGELFF
TRBV11-2	TRBJ2-5	CASSPPGTGGETQYF
TRBV18	TRBJ2-1	CASSRGQVSPNEQFF
TRBV28	TRBJ2-5	CASRVDGGGETQYF
TRBV7-2	TRBJ1-5	CASSLGGVVGQPQHF